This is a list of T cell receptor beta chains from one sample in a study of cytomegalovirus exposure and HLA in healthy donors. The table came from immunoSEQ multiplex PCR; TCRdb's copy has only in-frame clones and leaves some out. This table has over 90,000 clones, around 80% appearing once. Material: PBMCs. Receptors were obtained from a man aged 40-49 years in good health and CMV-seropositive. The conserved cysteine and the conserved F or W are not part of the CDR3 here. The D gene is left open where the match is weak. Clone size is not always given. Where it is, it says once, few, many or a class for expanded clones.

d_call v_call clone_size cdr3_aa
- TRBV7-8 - ASSSQLEETQY
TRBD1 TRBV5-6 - ASSHGTAHEQY
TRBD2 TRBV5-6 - ASGHRAVAAAGGEQY
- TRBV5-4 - ASSHATDTYEQY
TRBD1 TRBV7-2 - ASSRGQGGTYEQY
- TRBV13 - ASSPRGSTEAF
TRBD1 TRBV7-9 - ASSPGQGDTGELF
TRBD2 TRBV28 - ASSAGTSGPYEQY
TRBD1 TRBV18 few ASSRRGGYTYEQY
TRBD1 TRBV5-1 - ASSSRDRVFYEQY
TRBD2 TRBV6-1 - ASSEIIGGTSGMFEQY
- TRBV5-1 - ASNLGSDRRYYGYT
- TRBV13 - ASSTLRVPSTDTQY
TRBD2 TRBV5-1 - ASSPRVAGGVWSYEQY
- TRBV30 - AWSLGLAGPNTEAF
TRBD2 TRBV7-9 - ASSLQRGGRETQY
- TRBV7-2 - ASSFRILETQY
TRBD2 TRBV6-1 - ASLAGYSYEQY
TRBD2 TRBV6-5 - ASSLTSAGYNEQF
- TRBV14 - ASSQERSLSGNTIY
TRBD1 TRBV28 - ASSSMDRSAKQNYEQY
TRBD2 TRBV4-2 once ASSQEASGRTNEQF
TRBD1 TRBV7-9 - ASSPPGQGTYGYT
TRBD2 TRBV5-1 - ASSSAGGTYNEQF
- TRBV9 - ASSVGGGAYEQY
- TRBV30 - AWSVGGRDSNQPQH
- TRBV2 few ASTGQSNEKLF
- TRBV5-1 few ASSAWGRETEAF